This passage covers 9 T cell receptor beta chains from one sample sequenced in a study of OX40 agonist ivuxolimab in advanced cancers. Library generation was performed with the immunoSEQ multiplex PCR assay. Imported from immuneACCESS, the table was reduced by TCRdb to in-frame sequences with V and J called. These copies leave out some clones; in studies compared against another copy, an unresolved V gene accounts for under half, and the cause of the remainder is not known. Within this sample are 50,000 to 80,000 clones, with about 89% of them counted one time only. 5.2% of the sample is taken by the ten largest. The material was CD4+ or CD8+ T cells sorted from blood, obtained in a trial of the OX40 agonist ivuxolimab. These receptors all stem from an adult with an advanced solid tumor such as melanoma, head and neck, liver or kidney cancer.

The CDR3 reads CASSLDRGREQYF. For the CDR3, the DNA is TGTGCCAGCAGCTTAGACAGGGGGCGCGAGCAGTACTTC. The chain combines TRBV7-6 with TRBJ2-7, with TRBD1 matching over 9 bases. The CDR3 contains 13 residues. Trimming cost V 1 base and J 6 bases; bases outside gene matches: 1. The V gene's germline CDR1 is SGHVS and CDR2 FNYEAQ. Using reference TRBV7-6 and TRBJ2-7 for the parts outside the CDR3, the full variable domain is GAGVSQSPRYKVTKRGQDVALRCDPISGHVSLYWYRQALGQGPEFLTYFNYEAQQDKSGLPNDRFSAERPEGSISTLTIQRTEQRDSAMYRCASSLDRGREQYFGPGTRLTVT.

The rearrangement links TRBV28 to TRBJ1-4; a possible D gene is TRBD1 (6 bases). Germline CDR1 MDHEN, CDR2 SYDVKM. V was trimmed by 5 bases and J by 3 bases, leaving 10 bases between them. The CDR3 consists of 14 residues. CDR3 loop: CASSTGMANEKLFF. The CDR3 region has the DNA TGTGCCAGCAGTACAGGGATGGCTAATGAAAAACTGTTTTTT.

The V gene is TRBV28, the J gene TRBJ2-7; 8 bases agree with TRBD1. The CDR3 covers 15 residues. V shed 3 bases and J 5 bases; nucleotides not matched to a gene: 9. The germline V gene has CDR1 MDHEN and CDR2 SYDVKM. The CDR3 DNA reads as TGTGCCAGCAGTTTCCCCGGACAGGGTCCCAACGAGCAGTACTTC. Protein sequence: CASSFPGQGPNEQYF.

Written as DNA, the CDR3 is TGTGCCAGCAGTTTATTCGGGGGAAGCCTAACTTGGGCCAACGTCCTGACTTTC. Translating it yields CASSLFGGSLTWANVLTF. V gene TRBV27 combines with J gene TRBJ2-6, with a weak D call TRBD2 (6 bases). Trimming removed 1 base at V and 5 bases at J, with 18 bases between. CDR1 is MNHEY and CDR2 is SMNVEV in the germline V gene (reference sequence). CDR3 size: 18 residues.

The gene calls are TRBV14 and TRBJ1-2; no reliable D call. Per the germline V gene, CDR1 is SGHDN and CDR2 is FVKESK. The CDR3 has 13 amino acids. V was trimmed by 4 bases and J by 8 bases, leaving 14 bases between them. The CDR3 sequence is CASSLDGFTGYTF. CDR3 DNA: TGTGCCAGCAGCCTGGACGGATTTACGGGCTACACCTTC.

V gene TRBV30 combines with J gene TRBJ1-5; D gene uncertain. V dropped 3 bases and J dropped 1 base, with 19 bases sitting between them. There are 17 residues in the CDR3. Germline values: CDR1 GTSNPN, CDR2 SVGIG (reference sequence). The CDR3 reads CAWRVPGPRRSNQPQHF. The CDR3 nucleotides read TGTGCCTGGAGGGTTCCCGGGCCCCGGAGAAGCAATCAGCCCCAGCATTTT.

The V gene is TRBV15, the J gene TRBJ1-2; maybe TRBD1 (6 bases). The length of the CDR3 is 12 residues. The V end was cut by 2 bases, the J end by 8 bases, with 9 bases between. CDR1 is LNHNV and CDR2 is YYDKDF in the germline V gene (reference sequence). This CDR3 is CATSRTGQGYTF. The CDR3 region has the DNA TGTGCCACCAGCAGAACCGGACAGGGCTACACCTTC.

The gene calls are TRBV5-1 and TRBJ2-5, with 9 bases aligning to TRBD2. The germline V gene encodes CDR1 SGHRS and CDR2 YFSETQ. V gave up 9 bases and J gave up 2 bases; unmatched junction bases: 11. This CDR3 is built from 15 residues. In DNA form, the CDR3 reads TGCGCCACCACTCAGGCGGGGGGGGAGCAAGAGACCCAGTACTTC. Encoded protein: CATTQAGGEQETQYF.

The chain combines TRBV7-8 with TRBJ1-5; a weak D match, TRBD1 (6 bases). Trimming shortened V by 5 bases and J by 5 bases, and 16 bases separated the two germline ends. This CDR3 has 15 residues. The germline V gene has CDR1 SGHVS and CDR2 FQNEAQ. The CDR3 DNA reads TGTGCCAGCAGCAAAGACGACAGGACCTATCAGCCCCAGCATTTT. This codes for CASSKDDRTYQPQHF.